This T cell receptor beta chain is from a study of neoadjuvant nivolumab and ipilimumab in lung cancer. Study-wide points: TCR richness and clonality were higher in tumors than adjacent uninvolved lung. Pathologic regression was not significantly tied to TCR clonality. Higher pretherapy blood TCR richness went with higher resected-tumor richness.

This clone has only one observation. The antigen is unknown. The CDR3 runs to 13 residues. Germline V gives CDR1 MNHEY, CDR2 SMNVEV (reference sequence). The V and J ends lost 8 bases and 2 bases, in that order; junction bases with no gene match: 3. Repertoires were generated with immunoSEQ multiplex PCR, while TCRdb's copy carries only in-frame clones and drops some. The data contain some 38,000 clones, 85% to 90% of them singletons. Sequenced material: peripheral blood, taken before neoadjuvant nivolumab, alone or with ipilimumab. The rearrangement uses TRBV27 and TRBJ2-7, with 10 bases lining up with TRBD1. This receptor was identified in an adult with non-small cell lung cancer. CDR3 sequence (DNA): TGTGCCAGCTTCGGGACAGGGGCCTACGAGCAGTACTTC. Translation: CASFGTGAYEQYF.